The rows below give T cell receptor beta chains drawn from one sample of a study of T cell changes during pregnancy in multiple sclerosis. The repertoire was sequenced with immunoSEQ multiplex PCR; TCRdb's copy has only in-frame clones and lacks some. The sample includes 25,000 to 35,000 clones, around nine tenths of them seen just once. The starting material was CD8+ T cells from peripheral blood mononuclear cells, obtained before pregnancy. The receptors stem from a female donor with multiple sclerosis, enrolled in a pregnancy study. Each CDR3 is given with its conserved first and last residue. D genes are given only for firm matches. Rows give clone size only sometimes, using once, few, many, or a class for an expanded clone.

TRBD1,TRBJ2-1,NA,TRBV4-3,CASSVDRGRGNEQFF,TGCGCCAGCAGCGTCGACAGGGGGCGCGGAAATGAGCAGTTCTTC
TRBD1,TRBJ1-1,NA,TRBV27,CASSHPRTGNATEAFF,TGTGCCAGCAGTCATCCGCGGACAGGGAACGCAACTGAAGCTTTCTTT
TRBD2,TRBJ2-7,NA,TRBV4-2,CASSQEEASGSYEQYF,TGTGCCAGCAGCCAAGAGGAAGCTAGCGGCTCCTACGAGCAGTACTTC
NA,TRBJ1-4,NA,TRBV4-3,CASSQDRMSNEKLFF,TGCGCCAGCAGCCAAGATAGAATGAGTAATGAAAAACTGTTTTTT
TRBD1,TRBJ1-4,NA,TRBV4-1,CASSQGRTGLNEKLFF,TGCGCCAGCAGCCAAGGACGGACAGGGTTGAATGAAAAACTGTTTTTT
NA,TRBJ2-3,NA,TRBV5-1,CASSTPREGAPSTDTQYF,TGCGCCAGCAGCACCCCCCGGGAGGGGGCCCCTAGCACAGATACGCAGTATTTT
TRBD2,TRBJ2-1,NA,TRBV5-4,CASSPRTSFVAYNEQFF,TGTGCCAGCAGCCCTAGGACTAGCTTTGTTGCCTACAATGAGCAGTTCTTC
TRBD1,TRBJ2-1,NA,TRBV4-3,CASSHAWTGPYNEQFF,TGCGCCAGCAGCCACGCCTGGACAGGGCCCTACAATGAGCAGTTCTTC
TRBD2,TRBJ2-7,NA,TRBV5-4,CASSFSGTYEQYF,TGTGCCAGCAGCTTTAGCGGGACTTACGAGCAGTACTTC
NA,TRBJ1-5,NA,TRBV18,CASSPREGLSNQPQHF,TGTGCCAGCTCACCACGGGAGGGGCTGAGCAATCAGCCCCAGCATTTT
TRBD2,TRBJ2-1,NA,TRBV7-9,CASSLPSSGNYNEQFF,TGTGCCAGCAGCTTGCCGTCTAGCGGGAACTACAATGAGCAGTTCTTC
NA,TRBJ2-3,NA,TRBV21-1,CATIHYSPKPSSTDTQYF,TGTGCCACAATACACTACTCCCCTAAACCGTCTAGCACAGATACGCAGTATTTT
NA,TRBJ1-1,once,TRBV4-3,CASSQDKGWPEAFF,TGCGCCAGCAGCCAAGATAAGGGGTGGCCTGAAGCTTTCTTT
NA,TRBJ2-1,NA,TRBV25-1,CAMEVGNEQFF,TGTGCCATGGAGGTTGGCAATGAGCAGTTCTTC
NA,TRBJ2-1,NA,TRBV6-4,CASSHSSDNEQFF,TGTGCCAGCAGCCATTCTAGCGACAATGAGCAGTTCTTC
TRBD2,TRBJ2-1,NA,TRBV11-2,CASQTSGGDNEQFF,TGTGCCAGCCAAACTAGCGGGGGGGACAATGAGCAGTTCTTC
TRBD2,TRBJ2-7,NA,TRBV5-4,CASSPGLATHEQYF,TGTGCCAGCAGTCCTGGACTAGCTACCCACGAGCAGTACTTC
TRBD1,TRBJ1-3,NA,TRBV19,CASSYRTGGLVVSGNTIYF,TGTGCCAGTAGTTATCGGACAGGGGGTCTGGTCGTCTCTGGAAACACCATATATTTT
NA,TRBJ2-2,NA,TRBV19,CASNRDTGELFF,TGTGCCAGTAACAGGGACACCGGGGAGCTGTTTTTT
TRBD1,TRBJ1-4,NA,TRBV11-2,CASSRTGQEKLFF,TGTGCCAGCAGTCGGACAGGGCAAGAAAAACTGTTTTTT
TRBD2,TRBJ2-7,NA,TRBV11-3,CASTPEGGRAVYEQYF,TGTGCCAGCACCCCGGAGGGAGGGAGGGCCGTCTACGAGCAGTACTTC
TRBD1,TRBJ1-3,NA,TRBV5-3,CARSTRTGTNTIYF,TGTGCCAGAAGCACGCGGACAGGGACCAACACCATATATTTT
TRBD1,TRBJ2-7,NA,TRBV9,CASSAGQGVDEQYF,TGTGCCAGCAGCGCGGGACAGGGAGTTGACGAGCAGTACTTC
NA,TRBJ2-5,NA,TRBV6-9,CASSYPEETQYF,TGTGCCAGCAGTTACCCGGAAGAGACCCAGTACTTC
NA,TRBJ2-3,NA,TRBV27,CASSLSRVDTQYF,TGTGCCAGCAGTTTAAGCCGGGTTGATACGCAGTATTTT
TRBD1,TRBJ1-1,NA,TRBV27,CASSWDRGNTEAFF,TGTGCCAGCAGTTGGGACAGGGGGAACACTGAAGCTTTCTTT
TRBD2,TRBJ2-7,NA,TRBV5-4,CASSSTRGLAYEQYF,TGTGCCAGCAGCTCAACCCGGGGACTAGCCTACGAGCAGTACTTC
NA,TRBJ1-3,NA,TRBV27,CASSLSAQGIRRNTIYF,TGTGCCAGCAGTTTGAGTGCTCAGGGTATTCGGAGAAACACCATATATTTT
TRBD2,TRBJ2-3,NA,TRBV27,CASSLGTSGTDTQYF,TGTGCCAGCAGTTTGGGGACTAGCGGCACAGATACGCAGTATTTT
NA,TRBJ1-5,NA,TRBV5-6,CASSLQTGNQPQHF,TGTGCCAGCAGCTTGCAGACAGGCAATCAGCCCCAGCATTTT
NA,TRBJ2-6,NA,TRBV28,CASSLGIGEVNVLTF,TGTGCCAGCAGTTTAGGGATAGGGGAGGTTAACGTCCTGACTTTC
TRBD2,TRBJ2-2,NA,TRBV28,CASSLGLAVLNTGELFF,TGTGCCAGCAGTCTCGGACTAGCGGTTTTGAACACCGGGGAGCTGTTTTTT
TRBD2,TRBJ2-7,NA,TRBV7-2,CASSLGRGGWRETYEQYF,TGTGCCAGCAGCTTGGGGAGGGGTGGATGGAGGGAGACCTACGAGCAGTACTTC
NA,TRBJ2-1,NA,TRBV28,CASGVRGNEQFF,TGTGCCAGCGGGGTGCGGGGCAATGAGCAGTTCTTC
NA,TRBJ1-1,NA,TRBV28,CASRQDHTEAFF,TGTGCCAGCAGGCAGGATCACACTGAAGCTTTCTTT
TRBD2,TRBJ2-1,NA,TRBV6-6,CASSYSAGGGEQFF,TGTGCCAGCAGTTACTCGGCGGGGGGAGGTGAGCAGTTCTTC
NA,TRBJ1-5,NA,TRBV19,CASSGEGGQPQHF,TGTGCCAGTAGTGGGGAGGGGGGTCAGCCCCAGCATTTT
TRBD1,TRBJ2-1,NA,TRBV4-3,CASSQDVGTGVDEQFF,TGCGCCAGCAGCCAAGATGTCGGGACAGGGGTAGATGAGCAGTTCTTC
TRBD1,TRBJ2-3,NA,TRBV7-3,CASSLRQGSDTQYF,TGTGCCAGCAGCCTGAGACAGGGTTCAGATACGCAGTATTTT
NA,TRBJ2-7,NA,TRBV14,CASSQGSVYGNSYEQYF,TGTGCCAGCAGTCAGGGGTCGGTATACGGGAACTCCTACGAGCAGTACTTC